Listed below are T cell receptor beta chains from one sample, sequenced in a study of cytomegalovirus exposure and HLA in healthy donors. Only in-frame clones appear in the TCRdb table, and some are missing; sequencing was by immunoSEQ multiplex PCR. The data show some 140,000 clones, roughly 86% seen once. Material for sequencing was PBMCs. The receptor source for this set is a woman in her twenties or thirties in good health and CMV-seronegative. Each CDR3 is given with its conserved first and last residue. Fields, in order: V gene, J gene, clone size, CDR3 protein. Size tells how often a clone was seen (once, few, many) or the class of an expanded clone, and some rows leave it out.

V gene: TRBV7-9; J gene: TRBJ1-4; clone size: .; CDR3 protein: CASSRTENEKLFF
V gene: TRBV7-9; J gene: TRBJ1-4; clone size: once; CDR3 protein: CASSLVGQGEEKLFF
V gene: TRBV5-1; J gene: TRBJ1-1; clone size: .; CDR3 protein: CASNPLGRNTEAFF
V gene: TRBV18; J gene: TRBJ2-2; clone size: .; CDR3 protein: CASSPPGLYTGELFF
V gene: TRBV29-1; J gene: TRBJ2-7; clone size: .; CDR3 protein: CSVEGRSGQGSYEQYF
V gene: TRBV7-8; J gene: TRBJ2-7; clone size: .; CDR3 protein: CASSYVRGEQYF
V gene: TRBV13; J gene: TRBJ2-7; clone size: .; CDR3 protein: CASSSTASGGLYEQYF
V gene: TRBV7-3; J gene: TRBJ1-6; clone size: .; CDR3 protein: CASSISGGGNSPLHF
V gene: TRBV4-3; J gene: TRBJ1-1; clone size: .; CDR3 protein: CASSQATGGGTEAFF
V gene: TRBV15; J gene: TRBJ1-2; clone size: .; CDR3 protein: CATSRDRINYGYTF
V gene: TRBV7-9; J gene: TRBJ2-3; clone size: .; CDR3 protein: CASSPGGSTDTQYF
V gene: TRBV7-9; J gene: TRBJ1-4; clone size: .; CDR3 protein: CASSLVSGGNEKLFF
V gene: TRBV7-3; J gene: TRBJ2-5; clone size: .; CDR3 protein: CASSEAGPRDQYF
V gene: TRBV5-1; J gene: TRBJ1-1; clone size: few; CDR3 protein: CASSLGQGSMNTEAFF
V gene: TRBV2; J gene: TRBJ2-3; clone size: .; CDR3 protein: CASSDTVTQYF
V gene: TRBV10-1; J gene: TRBJ2-2; clone size: .; CDR3 protein: CASSDPGQGQTGELFF
V gene: TRBV2; J gene: TRBJ2-5; clone size: .; CDR3 protein: CASMPDRGPEETQYF
V gene: TRBV5-6; J gene: TRBJ2-4; clone size: .; CDR3 protein: CASSSGGNKNIQYF
V gene: TRBV6-1; J gene: TRBJ2-2; clone size: .; CDR3 protein: CASSVFSGELFF
V gene: TRBV11-2; J gene: TRBJ1-5; clone size: once; CDR3 protein: CASSLGGGPNQPQHF
V gene: TRBV27; J gene: TRBJ2-4; clone size: .; CDR3 protein: CASRSLGGDKNIQYF
V gene: TRBV18; J gene: TRBJ1-1; clone size: .; CDR3 protein: CASTPMGQGAGTEAFF
V gene: TRBV5-4; J gene: TRBJ1-1; clone size: once; CDR3 protein: CASSFDRRSEAFF
V gene: TRBV7-9; J gene: TRBJ2-5; clone size: .; CDR3 protein: CASSLDREETQYF
V gene: TRBV7-2; J gene: TRBJ1-5; clone size: few; CDR3 protein: CASSLTWGENQPQHF
V gene: TRBV18; J gene: TRBJ1-2; clone size: few; CDR3 protein: CASSPRPIEGGYTF
V gene: TRBV2; J gene: TRBJ1-5; clone size: .; CDR3 protein: CASRRQSNQPQHF
V gene: TRBV2; J gene: TRBJ2-1; clone size: once; CDR3 protein: CASSEGGRGDINEQFF